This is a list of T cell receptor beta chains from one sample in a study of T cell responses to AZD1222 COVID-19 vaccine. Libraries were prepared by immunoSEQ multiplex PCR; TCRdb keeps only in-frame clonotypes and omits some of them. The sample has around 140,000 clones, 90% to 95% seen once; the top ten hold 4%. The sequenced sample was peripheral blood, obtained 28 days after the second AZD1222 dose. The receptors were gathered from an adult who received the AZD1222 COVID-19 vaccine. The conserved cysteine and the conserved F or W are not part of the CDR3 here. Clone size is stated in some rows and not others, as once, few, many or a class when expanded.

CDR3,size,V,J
ASSLTYEQY,NA,TRBV11-2,TRBJ2-7
ASSQGYKGNTIY,NA,TRBV3-1/TRBV3-2,TRBJ1-3
ASSLNQGQILSSSSTY,NA,TRBV5-4,TRBJ2-7
ASSQSRSPTYEQY,NA,TRBV13,TRBJ2-7
ASSPEQGYNEQF,NA,TRBV5-1,TRBJ2-1
ASSQDLRGSGNTIY,NA,TRBV4-3,TRBJ1-3
ASSQDRREQY,few,TRBV18,TRBJ2-7
ASSLTTRDEQY,NA,TRBV7-3,TRBJ2-7
ASSKLGDQPQH,NA,TRBV9,TRBJ1-5
ASSQFGGTFPDNEQF,NA,TRBV14,TRBJ2-1